This entry lists 6 T cell receptor beta chains sequenced from one sample in a study of PD-1 blockade in classical Hodgkin lymphoma. Indicated time point: cycle 4 day 1 (C4D1), after about 6 weeks of nivolumab. The patients all showed relapse after autologous stem cell transplantation, while their brentuximab vedotin exposure varied. Thawed PBMCs were the source of CD4+ T cells, purified by magnetic negative selection. TCRdb's copy holds only in-frame clones and misses some; the assay was immunoSEQ multiplex PCR. The data contain about 22,000 clones, 72% of them singletons. Sequences were derived from CD4+ T cells from blood, sampled before the fourth cycle of nivolumab. The receptor set was obtained from a human donor with classical Hodgkin lymphoma.

This clone appeared a few times. The V call is TRBV29-1, the J call TRBJ2-3, with D tentatively TRBD1 (6 bases). The V gene lost 6 bases and the J gene lost 2 bases, with 15 bases spanning the gap. The germline V gene encodes CDR1 SQVTM and CDR2 ANQGSEA. The CDR3 length is 14 residues. This chain's CDR3 is CSVPGQLLTDTQYF. CDR3 DNA sequence: TGCAGCGTGCCCGGACAGCTTCTCACAGATACGCAGTATTTT.

The chain recombines TRBV4-1 with TRBJ2-1; tentative D call: TRBD2 (5 bases). V lost 4 bases and J lost 6, with 16 bases in between. CDR3 length: 15 amino acids. Germline CDR1 MGHRA, CDR2 YSYEKL. Here the CDR3 DNA reads TGCGCCAGCAGCCTTGGGCCGGGGTTAAGCAATGAGCAGTTCTTC. Protein: CASSLGPGLSNEQFF.

The genes are TRBV29-1 and TRBJ1-1; D is undetermined. This CDR3 spans 13 amino acids. The V and J ends lost 6 bases and 4 bases respectively, with 15 bases between them. The germline CDR1 and CDR2 sequences are SQVTM and ANQGSEA. The CDR3 sequence is CSVGGQRVTEAFF. The CDR3 DNA reads as TGCAGCGTAGGCGGGCAGCGTGTCACTGAAGCTTTCTTT.

Worth noting for this clone: An end of the junction does not agree with germline; a read error may underlie this. The gene calls are TRBV7-7 and TRBJ2-7, with D tentatively TRBD1 (5 bases). The germline V gene has CDR1 SSHAT and CDR2 FNYEAQ (reference sequence). The CDR3 spans 18 residues. The DNA of the CDR3 is TGTGCTAGCAGCCCTAGAATCCCAACAGGAACCTACCCCCACGAGCAGTACTTC. Translated, it gives CASSPRIPTGTYPHEQYF. The entire variable domain, with the rest obtained from reference TRBV7-7 and TRBJ2-7, is as follows: GAGVSQSPRYKVTKRGQDVTLRCDPISSHATLYWYQQALGQGPEFLTYFNYEAQPDKSGLPSDRFSAERPEGSISTLTIQRTEQRDSAMYRCASSPRIPTGTYPHEQYFGPGTRLTVT.

The chain carries TRBV5-1 and TRBJ1-3; no clear D gene. V was pared by 3 bases and J by 0 bases, with 10 bases between. The germline V gene has CDR1 SGHRS and CDR2 YFSETQ. This CDR3 is built from 15 residues. CDR3: CASSWVAGSGNTIYF. The CDR3 DNA sequence: TGCGCCAGCAGCTGGGTTGCGGGCTCTGGAAACACCATATATTTT.

This chain connects TRBV19 to TRBJ2-2, with 10 bases fitting TRBD1. J lost 5 bases, V lost 5 bases, and 8 bases had no gene match. The CDR3 loop spans 16 amino acids. The germline V gene has CDR1 LNHDA and CDR2 SQIVND (reference sequence). CDR3 coding DNA: TGTGCCAGTAGTCAGACAGGGGGCTTTTTGACCGGGGAGCTGTTTTTT. Residues: CASSQTGGFLTGELFF.